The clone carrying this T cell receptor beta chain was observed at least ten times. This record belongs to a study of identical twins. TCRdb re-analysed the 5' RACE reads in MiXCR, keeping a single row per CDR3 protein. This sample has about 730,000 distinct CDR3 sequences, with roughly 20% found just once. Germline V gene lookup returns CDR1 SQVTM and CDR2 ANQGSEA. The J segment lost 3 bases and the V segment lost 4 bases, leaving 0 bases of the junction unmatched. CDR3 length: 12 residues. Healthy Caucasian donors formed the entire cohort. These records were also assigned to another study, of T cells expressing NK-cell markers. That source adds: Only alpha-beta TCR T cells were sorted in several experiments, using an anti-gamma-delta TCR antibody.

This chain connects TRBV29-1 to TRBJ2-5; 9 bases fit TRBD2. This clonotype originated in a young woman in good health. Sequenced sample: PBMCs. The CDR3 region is CSVASGEETQYF. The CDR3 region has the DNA TGCAGCGTTGCTAGCGGGGAAGAGACCCAGTACTTC.